Listed here are 17 T cell receptor beta chains from one sample, sequenced in a study of technical replicates of blood from a handful of donors. The protocol was immunoSEQ multiplex PCR, while the TCRdb copy is restricted to in-frame clones and leaves out a portion. Of 78,000 or so clones detected, about 89% appear once; the ten largest clones hold about 0.38%. Sequencing was performed on T cells isolated from PBMCs. All receptors come from a human donor in good health.

This chain uses TRBV5-6 with TRBJ2-1; TRBD1 aligns across 10 bases. The germline V gene encodes CDR1 SGHDT and CDR2 YYEEEE. J was trimmed by 8 bases and V by 0 bases; bases with no gene match: 5. There are 15 residues in the CDR3. CDR3 DNA: TGTGCCAGCAGCTTGGTGGGACAGGGGACGGATGAGCAGTTCTTC. Its translation: CASSLVGQGTDEQFF.

The chain carries TRBV11-3 and TRBJ2-5; 13 nucleotides agree with TRBD2. CDR1 is SGHNT and CDR2 is YENEEA in the germline V gene. CDR3 length: 17 amino acids. The ends lost 5 bases at V and 5 bases at J; junction bases unmatched: 11. The CDR3 DNA sequence: TGTGCCAGCAGCCCCGGACTAGCGGGAGTTGCTGAGGAGACCCAGTACTTC. Translation: CASSPGLAGVAEETQYF.

The V and J genes are TRBV2 and TRBJ1-2, with unresolved D. Germline values: CDR1 SNHLY, CDR2 FYNNEI. The V and J ends lost 2 bases and 4 bases respectively, with 8 bases between them. The CDR3 sequence is 13 residues long. Written as DNA, the CDR3 is TGTGCCAGCAGTGAAAATCGAGGCTATGGCTACACCTTC. This sequence encodes CASSENRGYGYTF.

CDR3 region: CASSVMTSGHEQYF. The DNA for the CDR3 is TGTGCCAGCAGCGTTATGACTAGCGGCCACGAGCAGTACTTC. The chain joins TRBV9 to TRBJ2-7; 9 positions match TRBD2. CDR3 size: 14 residues. Per the germline V gene, CDR1 is SGDLS and CDR2 is YYNGEE. Germline trimming cut 2 bases from V and 5 bases from J; bases unmatched to any gene: 5.

The V call is TRBV28, the J call TRBJ2-6; D unclear. The CDR3 has 11 residues. Trimming shortened V by 6 bases and J by 10 bases, and 7 bases separated the two germline ends. Germline-derived CDR1 and CDR2 are MDHEN and SYDVKM. In DNA form, the CDR3 reads TGTGCCAGCAGCAGGTCGAACGTCCTGACTTTC. Protein product: CASSRSNVLTF.

This clone was seen a single time. V usage is TRBV30 and J usage is TRBJ1-3, with 11 bases that match TRBD1. Germline assignment: CDR1 GTSNPN and CDR2 SVGIG (reference sequence). The junction had 5 bases not matched to a gene; V was cut back by 4 bases and J by 3 bases. CDR3 size: 15 residues. Written as DNA, the CDR3 is TGTGCCTGGACGACGGGACAGGGGGGTGGAAACACCATATATTTT. Amino acids: CAWTTGQGGGNTIYF.

The chain joins TRBV6-5 to TRBJ1-5; D remains ambiguous. Trimming removed 4 bases from V and 7 bases from J, with 11 bases in between. The CDR3 covers 13 residues. Germline V lookup: CDR1 MNHEY, CDR2 SVGAGI. The CDR3 DNA is TGTGCCAGCAGTTTAGGACTGGGGCAGCCCCAGCATTTT. The encoded protein is CASSLGLGQPQHF.

The chain joins TRBV6-5 to TRBJ1-3; the D gene is possibly TRBD1 (6 bases). CDR1 MNHEY and CDR2 SVGAGI come from the germline V gene. This CDR3 region has 14 residues. V lost 7 bases, J lost 0 bases, and 10 bases lay in between. The CDR3 loop reads CASIPTGSGNTIYF. The CDR3 nucleotides are TGTGCCAGCATCCCGACAGGCTCTGGAAACACCATATATTTT.

This clone appeared a single time. The gene calls are TRBV4-2 and TRBJ2-5, with 9 positions matching TRBD2. The germline CDR1 and CDR2 sequences are LGHNA and YNFKEQ. CDR3 size: 17 residues. V gave up 1 base and J gave up 4 bases; unmatched junction bases: 10. The CDR3 region is CASSQGNAPAGGETQYF. In DNA, the CDR3 is TGTGCCAGCAGCCAAGGCAACGCCCCAGCGGGAGGAGAGACCCAGTACTTC.

This clone was seen only once. The gene calls are TRBV28 and TRBJ2-3; 9 nucleotides agree with TRBD2. This CDR3 is built from 16 residues. The germline V gene encodes CDR1 MDHEN and CDR2 SYDVKM. J lost 6 bases, V lost 2 bases, and 9 bases had no gene match. CDR3 nucleotide sequence: TGTGCCAGCAGTTTACGGGTTAGCGGGAGTAGCGATACGCAGTATTTT. Protein: CASSLRVSGSSDTQYF.

V gene TRBV5-6 combines with J gene TRBJ2-7; perhaps TRBD2 as D (6 bases). Trimming took off 3 bases at V and 6 bases at J, with 22 bases between the two ends. CDR1 is SGHDT and CDR2 is YYEEEE in the germline V gene. The CDR3 is 16 residues long. This CDR3 is CASSYFGGGASGEQYF. The CDR3 DNA reads as TGTGCCAGCAGCTATTTCGGGGGAGGAGCCTCGGGCGAGCAGTACTTC.

The CDR3 bases are TGCGCCAGCAGCCACGGGGGGTCAGATACGCAGTATTTT. Translated, it gives CASSHGGSDTQYF. The chain couples TRBV5-1 to TRBJ2-3; 7 bases match TRBD2. The CDR3 has 13 amino acids. Per germline, CDR1 SGHRS and CDR2 YFSETQ. The trim removed 4 bases at V and 4 bases at J, leaving 3 bases unmatched.

The J gene is TRBJ2-5, the V gene TRBV4-1; tentative D call: TRBD1 (6 bases). CDR1 is MGHRA, CDR2 YSYEKL, per germline. Trimming took off 0 bases at V and 3 bases at J, with 14 bases between the two ends. This CDR3 is 16 amino acids long. The CDR3 spells CASSQDRGTLEETQYF. As DNA, the CDR3 is TGCGCCAGCAGCCAAGATCGAGGGACACTCGAAGAGACCCAGTACTTC.

This clone has only one observation. The rearrangement links TRBV7-9 to TRBJ2-5; 11 positions match TRBD2. CDR3 length equals 17 residues. V was pared by 4 bases and J by 4 bases, with 11 bases of the junction left unmatched. The V gene's germline CDR1 is SEHNR and CDR2 FQNEAQ (reference sequence). The CDR3 reads CASSSYGGTSGSETQYF. DNA for the CDR3: TGTGCCAGCAGCTCTTATGGGGGGACTAGCGGCTCAGAGACCCAGTACTTC.

CDR3 in amino acids: CASSFCWREGLYEQYF. The CDR3 bases are TGTGCCAGCAGCTTTTGTTGGCGGGAGGGCCTCTACGAGCAGTACTTC. The J gene is TRBJ2-7, the V gene TRBV7-4; 9 bases line up with TRBD2. Germline lookup yields CDR1 SGHVT and CDR2 SQSDAQ. This CDR3 is 16 amino acids long. V was clipped by 3 bases and J by 3 bases; unmatched bases: 9.

The CDR3 loop is CSVGYRGYEQYF. The CDR3 DNA reads TGCAGCGTTGGGTACAGGGGATACGAGCAGTACTTC. The chain joins TRBV29-1 to TRBJ2-7; 7 bases align to TRBD1. J gave up 4 bases and V 4 bases, and 4 bases lay outside the gene matches. CDR1 is SQVTM, CDR2 ANQGSEA, per germline. CDR3 length: 12 residues.

V is TRBV28 and J is TRBJ1-2; TRBD1 is a possible D gene (5 bases). There are 17 residues in the CDR3. From germline, CDR1 is MDHEN and CDR2 SYDVKM. Trimming removed 7 bases from V and 0 bases from J, with 21 bases in between. The DNA of the CDR3 is TGTGCCAGCATCCTAAACGCACGGGGGGTCACTAACTATGGCTACACCTTC. Its translation: CASILNARGVTNYGYTF.